Sequencing of this T cell receptor (beta chain) was carried out in a study of PD-L1 blockade in urothelial cancer. Study as a whole: Atezolizumab 1,200 mg was given intravenously every 3 weeks, starting 2014. Patients had received 0 to 3 prior chemotherapy regimens. Overall study findings and caveats: Stronger expansion of tumor-associated clones in blood at 3 weeks distinguished durable-benefit patients.

Of note for this clone: Its antigen is unknown.

In each PCR, synthetic TCR analog templates were spiked in. The protocol was immunoSEQ multiplex PCR, while the TCRdb copy is restricted to in-frame clones and leaves out a portion. Of roughly 30,000 clones listed, roughly 86% are singletons. CDR3 length equals 15 residues. V lost 4 bases to trimming and J lost 3 bases; unmatched junction nucleotides: 2. Germline values: CDR1 MNHEY, CDR2 SMNVEV (reference sequence). The chain is built from TRBV27 and TRBJ2-1, with 11 bases that match TRBD2. Sample: PBMCs, taken around atezolizumab (anti-PD-L1) treatment. The sequence was collected from a man in his forties or fifties with urothelial cancer. The CDR3 reads CASSWGTSGYNEQFF. Here the CDR3 DNA reads TGTGCCAGCAGTTGGGGGACTAGCGGCTACAATGAGCAGTTCTTC.